Described below is a single T cell receptor beta chain sequence and its context. Its antigen is currently unknown. Trimming left V 4 bases short and J 0 bases short, with 7 bases between. Germline V CDR1 and CDR2: SNHLY, FYNNEI. The CDR3 sequence is 15 residues long. Primers included in the PCR were 60 Vbeta and 13 Jbeta primers. The table came from immunoSEQ multiplex PCR; TCRdb's copy has only in-frame clones and leaves some out. The table shows about 160,000 clones, with approximately 72% occurring only once. This entry comes from a study of cytomegalovirus exposure and HLA in healthy donors. Notes on the study in general: Earlier analysis looked at TCR beta V segments, and most were productive about 87% or about 30% of the time. Within a later analysis, the majority of CMV-associated TCR beta chains appeared HLA-restricted.

The rearrangement joins TRBV2 to TRBJ2-6; a weak D match, TRBD1 (6 bases). This clonotype originated in a female donor in good health and CMV-seronegative. Sequencing was done on a sample of PBMCs. In DNA form, the CDR3 reads TGTGCCAGCAGTGGACAGGTCTCTGGGGCCAACGTCCTGACTTTC. Protein: CASSGQVSGANVLTF.